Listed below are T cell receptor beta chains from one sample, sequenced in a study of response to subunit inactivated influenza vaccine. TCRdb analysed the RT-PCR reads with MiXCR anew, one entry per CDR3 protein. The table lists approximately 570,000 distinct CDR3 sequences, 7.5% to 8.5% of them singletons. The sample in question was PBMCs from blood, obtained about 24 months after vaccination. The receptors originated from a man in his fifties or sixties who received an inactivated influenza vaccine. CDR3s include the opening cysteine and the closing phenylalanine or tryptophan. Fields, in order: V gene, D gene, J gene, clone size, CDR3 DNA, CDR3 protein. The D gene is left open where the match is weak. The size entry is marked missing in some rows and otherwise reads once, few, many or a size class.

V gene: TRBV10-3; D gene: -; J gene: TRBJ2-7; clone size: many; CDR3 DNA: TGTGCCATCAGTGAGTCGGGCTCCTACGAGCAGTACTTC; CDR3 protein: CAISESGSYEQYF
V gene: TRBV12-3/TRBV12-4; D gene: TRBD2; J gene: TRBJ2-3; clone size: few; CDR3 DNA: TGTGCCAGCAGGCCTCCGGGACTACGCACAGATACGCAGTATTTT; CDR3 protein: CASRPPGLRTDTQYF
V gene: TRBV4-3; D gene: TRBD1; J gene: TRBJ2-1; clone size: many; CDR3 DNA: TGCGCCAGCAGCCAGGACAGGGGAACCTACAATGAGCAGTTCTTC; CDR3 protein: CASSQDRGTYNEQFF
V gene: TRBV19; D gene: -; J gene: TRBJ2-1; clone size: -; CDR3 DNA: TGTGCCAGTAGTAAAACGACAGGTAATTTGCGAAAATCCTACAATGAGCAGTTCTTC; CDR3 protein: CASSKTTGNLRKSYNEQFF
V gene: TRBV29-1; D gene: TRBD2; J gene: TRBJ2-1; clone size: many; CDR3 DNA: TGCAGCGTAGCTGGGGTAGCGGGGGAACTCAATGAGCAGTTCTTC; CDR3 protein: CSVAGVAGELNEQFF
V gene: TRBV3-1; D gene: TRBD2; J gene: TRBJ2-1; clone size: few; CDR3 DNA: TGTGCCAGCAGCCCAGCTAGCGGGATTTTGTACAATGAGCAGTTCTTC; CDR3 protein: CASSPASGILYNEQFF
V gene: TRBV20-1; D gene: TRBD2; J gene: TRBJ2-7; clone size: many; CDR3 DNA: TGCAGTGCTGAAGGACTAGCGGGGATTTGGTACGAGCAGTACTTC; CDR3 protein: CSAEGLAGIWYEQYF
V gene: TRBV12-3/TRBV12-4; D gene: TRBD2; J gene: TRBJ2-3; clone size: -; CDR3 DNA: TGTGCCAGCAGTACCAGGACTAGCGGGGGCCTGGTAGAGAACACAGATACGCAGTATTTT; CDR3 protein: CASSTRTSGGLVENTDTQYF
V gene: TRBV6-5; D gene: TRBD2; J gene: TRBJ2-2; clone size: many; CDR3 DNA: TGTGCCAGCAGTTACTCGACCGGGAGGGACACCGGGGAGCTGTTTTTT; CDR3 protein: CASSYSTGRDTGELFF
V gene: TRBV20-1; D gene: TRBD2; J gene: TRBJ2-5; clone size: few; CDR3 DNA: TGCAGTGCGATATCTAGCGGCTTAGACCAAGAGACCCAGTACTTC; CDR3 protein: CSAISSGLDQETQYF
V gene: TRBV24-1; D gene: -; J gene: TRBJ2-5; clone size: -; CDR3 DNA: TGTGCCACCAGTGATCCTGGGGCGGGGACCGAAGAGACCCAGTACTTC; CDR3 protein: CATSDPGAGTEETQYF
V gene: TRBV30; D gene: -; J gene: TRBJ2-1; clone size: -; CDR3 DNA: TGTGCCTGGACATGGAAAAACAATGAGCAGTTCTTC; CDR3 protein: CAWTWKNNEQFF
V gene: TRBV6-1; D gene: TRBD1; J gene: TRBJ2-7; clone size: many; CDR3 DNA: TGTGCCAGCAGACGCCGGGACAGCGTTTCCTACGAGCAGTACTTC; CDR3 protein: CASRRRDSVSYEQYF
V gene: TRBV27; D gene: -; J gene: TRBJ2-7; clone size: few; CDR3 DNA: TGTGCCAGCAGTGGGATCAGGAGCAACTACGAGCAGTACTTC; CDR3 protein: CASSGIRSNYEQYF
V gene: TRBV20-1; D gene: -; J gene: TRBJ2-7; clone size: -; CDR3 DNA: TGCAGTGCTAGAGACCAGGGTCAGGGAGGTGAACTTGAGCAGTACTTC; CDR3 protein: CSARDQGQGGELEQYF
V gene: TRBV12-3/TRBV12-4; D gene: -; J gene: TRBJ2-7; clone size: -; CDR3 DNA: TGTGCCAGCAGTTTAGCGCTCGGGGCGGTCTACGAGCAGTACTTC; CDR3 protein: CASSLALGAVYEQYF